The present T cell receptor beta chain was sequenced within a study of blood T cell repertoires in COVID-19. About the research overall: From T cells, B-cell-depleted T cells, or PBMCs came the material, which was cDNA or gDNA.

Trimming shortened V by 1 base and J by 12 bases, and 18 bases separated the two germline ends. Per the germline V gene, CDR1 is LGHDT and CDR2 is YNNKEL (reference sequence). This CDR3 is 14 amino acids long. Original analysis: Amplification from reference gene primers served as the basis for estimated nucleated cell counts. The method was immunoSEQ multiplex PCR; TCRdb's version includes in-frame clones alone and lacks a portion of them. D and trimming were read from the DNA, whereas the V and J calls and clone size are those reported in that table. Among approximately 220,000 clones listed, about 91% were seen once.

Sequencing was performed on PBMCs or T cells enriched from blood (not recorded which). The receptor's source is a woman in her twenties or thirties with acute COVID-19. V gene TRBV3-1 (or the pseudogene TRBV3-2) combines with J gene TRBJ1-2; perhaps TRBD1 as D (6 bases). The CDR3 sequence is CASSQVTGRGRNTF. As DNA, the CDR3 is TGTGCCAGCAGCCAAGTGACCGGCAGGGGCCGCAACACCTTC.